The 14 T cell receptor beta chains presented below share a single source sample, sequenced in a study of control samples from healthy donors and cancer patients. The method was immunoSEQ multiplex PCR; TCRdb's version includes in-frame clones alone and lacks a portion of them. The table has 50,000 to 55,000 clones, about 95% seen once. Sequenced sample: blood. Source of these receptors: a man aged 30 to 39 in good health.

The V gene is TRBV4-2, the J gene TRBJ2-1, with TRBD2 identical over 9 bases. This CDR3 comprises 15 residues. The germline V gene encodes CDR1 LGHNA and CDR2 YNFKEQ. Trimming at V came to 1 base and at J to 5 bases, leaving 3 bases not matched to a gene. CDR3 DNA sequence: TGTGCCAGCAGCCAAGTAGCGGGAGTTGACAATGAGCAGTTCTTC. It codes for CASSQVAGVDNEQFF.

The J gene is TRBJ2-1, the V gene TRBV30; D may be TRBD1 (6 bases). The CDR3 length is 13 residues. The germline V gene encodes CDR1 GTSNPN and CDR2 SVGIG (reference sequence). Trimming pared 5 bases from V and 7 bases from J, leaving 15 bases between. The CDR3 loop is CAWARLGANEQFF. CDR3 nucleotide sequence: TGTGCCTGGGCCCGACTGGGGGCTAATGAGCAGTTCTTC.

The rearrangement joins TRBV14 to TRBJ2-3, with TRBD2 matching over 8 bases. V lost 4 bases, J lost 5 bases, and 11 bases stayed unmatched. Germline CDR1 and CDR2: SGHDN and FVKESK. CDR3 length: 16 residues. CDR3 sequence: CASSPQYGTRLDTQYF. As DNA, the CDR3 is TGTGCCAGCAGCCCCCAATACGGGACTAGATTAGATACGCAGTATTTT. The whole variable domain, filled in from reference TRBV14 and TRBJ2-3, reads EAGVTQFPSHSVIEKGQTVTLRCDPISGHDNLYWYRRVMGKEIKFLLHFVKESKQDESGMPNNRFLAERTGGTYSTLKVQPAELEDSGVYFCASSPQYGTRLDTQYFGPGTRLTVL.

The chain recombines TRBV29-1 with TRBJ1-3; D remains unclear. The CDR3 runs 15 residues. Germline lookup yields CDR1 SQVTM and CDR2 ANQGSEA. V lost 5 bases and J lost 2, with 16 bases in between. Here the CDR3 reads CSVQSGMGTGNTIYF. CDR3 nucleotides: TGCAGCGTTCAATCCGGGATGGGAACTGGAAACACCATATATTTT.

As regards this clone: Other DNA sequences in the same sample also yield this CDR3. The rearrangement links TRBV5-1 to TRBJ2-5, with D possibly being TRBD1 (7 bases). Trimming removed 0 bases from V and 2 bases from J, with 11 bases in between. This CDR3 has 15 residues. Germline loops: CDR1 SGHRS, CDR2 YFSETQ. In DNA form, the CDR3 reads TGCGCCAGCAGCTTGGTGGCAGGGGGGCAAGAGACCCAGTACTTC. It encodes CASSLVAGGQETQYF.

The chain couples TRBV12-5 to TRBJ1-1; TRBD1 might be the D (5 bases). The length of the CDR3 is 15 residues. Germline values: CDR1 LGHNT, CDR2 FRNRAP. The V end lost 0 bases, the J end lost 1 base, and 9 bases lay between the germline ends. This chain's CDR3 is CASGLVVRENTEAFF. CDR3 bases: TGTGCTAGTGGTTTGGTAGTCAGGGAGAACACTGAAGCTTTCTTT.

The chain joins TRBV7-8 to TRBJ1-1; D is undetermined. The germline gives CDR1 SGHVS, CDR2 FQNEAQ. The V and J ends lost 5 bases and 5 bases respectively, with 12 bases between them. CDR3 length: 13 residues. The CDR3 DNA sequence: TGTGCCAGCAGCCCCCAGGTGGGTACTGAAGCTTTCTTT. It translates to CASSPQVGTEAFF. Looking up the rest from reference TRBV7-8 and TRBJ1-1 gives the full variable domain: GAGVSQSPRYKVAKRGQDVALRCDPISGHVSLFWYQQALGQGPEFLTYFQNEAQLDKSGLPSDRFFAERPEGSVSTLKIQRTQQEDSAVYLCASSPQVGTEAFFGQGTRLTVV.

V gene TRBV28 combines with J gene TRBJ2-7, with D possibly TRBD1 on 6 matching bases. The germline gives CDR1 MDHEN, CDR2 SYDVKM. The CDR3 spans 13 residues. The V end was cut by 7 bases, the J end by 5 bases, with 15 bases between. Written as DNA, the CDR3 is TGTGCCAGCACCCAGCAGGGGATCCACGAGCAGTACTTC. This gives the protein CASTQQGIHEQYF.

The chain is built from TRBV5-3 and TRBJ2-7; D is unclear. TRBV5-3 is assigned to the ORF class and has an uncertain function. The CDR3 is 14 amino acids. V shed 5 bases and J shed 3 bases, with 15 bases lying between them. The CDR3 nucleotides read TGTGCCAGAAGGTCGGTACGAACAATCTACGAGCAGTACTTC. Its translation: CARRSVRTIYEQYF.

The chain has TRBV19 and TRBJ1-2; D unresolved. The CDR3 runs to 15 residues. Germline lookup yields CDR1 LNHDA and CDR2 SQIVND (reference sequence). Trimming stripped 1 base from V and 4 bases from J, with 13 bases between. CDR3 DNA sequence: TGTGCCAGTAGTATAGGAGGGAGCTCTTCCTATGGCTACACCTTC. Protein sequence: CASSIGGSSSYGYTF.

The V gene is TRBV3-1 (or the pseudogene TRBV3-2), the J gene TRBJ2-3, with 7 nucleotides matching TRBD2. V shed 6 bases and J 1 base; nucleotides not matched to a gene: 7. The CDR3 is 15 residues long. Germline-derived CDR1 and CDR2 are LGHDT and YNNKEL (reference sequence). CDR3 in DNA: TGTGCCAGCAGTGAGAGCGGGGCCCGCACAGATACGCAGTATTTT. This gives the protein CASSESGARTDTQYF.

The chain is built from TRBV18 and TRBJ2-2; the D is unclear. Germline loops: CDR1 KGHSH, CDR2 LQKENI. The CDR3 runs to 13 residues. The V and J ends lost 4 bases and 0 bases respectively, with 3 bases between them. CDR3 residues: CASSHSNTGELFF. The CDR3 coding sequence is TGTGCCAGCTCACATTCGAACACCGGGGAGCTGTTTTTT.

V gene TRBV10-3 combines with J gene TRBJ2-5; D not certain. Trimming removed 0 bases at V and 3 bases at J, with 5 bases between. Germline CDR1 is ENHRY and CDR2 is SYGVKD. This CDR3 is built from 13 residues. The CDR3 loop reads CAISESLEETQYF. CDR3 coding DNA: TGTGCCATCAGTGAGTCTCTGGAAGAGACCCAGTACTTC.

This CDR3 reads CASSSRGVTDTQYF. CDR3 coding DNA: TGTGCCAGCAGCTCGAGGGGCGTCACAGATACGCAGTATTTT. V and J are TRBV13 and TRBJ2-3, with D possibly being TRBD1 or TRBD2 (5 bases each). This CDR3 spans 14 amino acids. Germline-derived CDR1 and CDR2 are PRHDT and FYEKMQ (reference sequence). The ends were cut back, 4 bases at V and 2 bases at J, with 10 bases in the middle.